This TCR beta chain was sequenced during a study of T cell responses to AZD1222 COVID-19 vaccine. Study-wide results and caveats: Dominant at 160-218 and 743-854, vaccine-associated CD4 TCRs also spanned spike.

Note on this clone: Its antigen remains unidentified.

Germline V gives CDR1 MNHGY, CDR2 SVAAGI. The CDR3 has 12 residues. This table comes from immunoSEQ multiplex PCR, and its TCRdb copy is limited to in-frame clones, with some not included. The sample carries about 72,000 clones, around 89% recorded once. The sample consisted of peripheral blood, taken 28 days after the second AZD1222 dose. The rearrangement uses TRBV6-9 and TRBJ2-3, with D perhaps matching TRBD1 or TRBD2 (7 bases each). This receptor was taken from an adult who received the AZD1222 COVID-19 vaccine. CDR3 bases: TGTCAAAGGGGAGGGGGCGTAGATACGCAGTATTTT. It specifies CQRGGGVDTQYF.